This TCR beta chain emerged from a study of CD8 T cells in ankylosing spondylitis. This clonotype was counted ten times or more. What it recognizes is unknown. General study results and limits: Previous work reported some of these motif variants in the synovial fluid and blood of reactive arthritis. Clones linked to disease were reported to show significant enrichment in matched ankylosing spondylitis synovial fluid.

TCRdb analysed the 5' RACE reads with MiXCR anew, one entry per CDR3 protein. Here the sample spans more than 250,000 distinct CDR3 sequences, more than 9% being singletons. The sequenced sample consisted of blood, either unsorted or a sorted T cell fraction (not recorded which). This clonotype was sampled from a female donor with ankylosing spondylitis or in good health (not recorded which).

The CDR3 DNA reads TGTGCCAGCAGCTTATCCGGGGGCCGCTACAATGAGCAGTTCTTC. Translating gives CASSLSGGRYNEQFF. This chain joins TRBV7-2 and TRBJ2-1; D may be TRBD1 or TRBD2 (6 bases each). Germline CDR1 reads SGHTA; CDR2 reads FQGNSA. With 2 bases removed from V and 3 bases from J, the gap between germline ends came to 11 bases. CDR3 length: 15 residues.